These T cell receptor beta chains were read from a single sample in a study of identical twins. TCRdb reprocessed the 5' RACE reads with MiXCR, giving one entry per CDR3 protein. The repertoire consists of some 500,000 distinct CDR3 sequences, with roughly a fifth occurring once and the leading ten covering around 1%. These data were also reused for a study on T cells expressing NK-cell markers.

The sequenced material came from CD4+ T cells sorted from blood. The receptors here all came from a woman aged 18-29 years in good health. Each CDR3 is given with its conserved first and last residue.

V gene	J gene	CDR3 length	CDR3 protein
TRBV10-2	TRBJ2-6	15	CASSDGGTGANVLTF
TRBV20-1	TRBJ2-7	12	CSARGAGGEQYF
TRBV7-2	TRBJ2-1	19	CASSLAPSGVARGYNEQFF
TRBV4-2	TRBJ2-3	15	CASSQEQDRTDTQYF
TRBV15	TRBJ2-7	18	CATSRGWTSGRVSYEQYF
TRBV12-3/TRBV12-4	TRBJ1-1	11	CASSLWGEAFF
TRBV5-1	TRBJ2-3	16	CASSPPMTGHTDTQYF
TRBV6-5	TRBJ1-6	16	CASSYSRGASGSPLHF
TRBV20-1	TRBJ2-1	13	CSASLTSGNEQFF
TRBV20-1	TRBJ2-4	13	CSAWRIAKNIQYF
TRBV6-1	TRBJ2-7	16	CASSPLPSGGAYEQYF
TRBV3-1	TRBJ2-3	15	CASSQRGVYTDTQYF
TRBV20-1	TRBJ1-2	11	CSAGGDYGYTF
TRBV20-1	TRBJ2-7	11	CSARAYHEQYF
TRBV27	TRBJ1-1	15	CASSLGTVPDTEAFF
TRBV5-6	TRBJ2-5	15	CASSSRLAAIETQYF
TRBV20-1	TRBJ2-1	16	CSARDRTSPSYNEQFF
TRBV9	TRBJ2-5	14	CASSRNVGGETQYF
TRBV20-1	TRBJ1-2	15	CSAAGPSGGGYGYTF
TRBV20-1	TRBJ2-7	15	CSAREAVFWLSEQYF
TRBV25-1	TRBJ2-1	17	CASSAPAGVNTYNEQFF
TRBV3-1	TRBJ2-1	16	CASSQALAEPYNEQFF
TRBV5-1	TRBJ2-5	13	CASRSGLGETQYF
TRBV12-3/TRBV12-4	TRBJ2-1	17	CASSSLQANPTYNEQFF
TRBV6-1	TRBJ2-7	13	CASRNRQGHEQYF
TRBV6-1	TRBJ2-2	15	CASSQQGAATGELFF
TRBV10-3	TRBJ2-1	15	CAISGLEGFYNEQFF
TRBV15	TRBJ1-4	13	CATSRWGNEKLFF
TRBV7-8	TRBJ1-2	12	CASTNQRYGYTF
TRBV10-3	TRBJ1-6	15	CAISPTGGNESPLHF
TRBV6-5	TRBJ2-1	16	CASSYLAPSSYNEQFF
TRBV12-3/TRBV12-4	TRBJ2-2	15	CASAAGRGGHGELFF
TRBV4-2	TRBJ2-7	15	CASSQALSSSYEQYF
TRBV19	TRBJ1-5	12	CASSMGEQPQHF
TRBV5-1	TRBJ2-7	16	CASSSSGLAGSYEQYF
TRBV7-9	TRBJ2-3	14	CASSLSGGTDTQYF